These 10 T cell receptor beta chains came from one sample sequenced in a study of cytomegalovirus exposure and HLA in healthy donors (dated by TCRdb to about 2017). Receptor libraries were prepared by the immunoSEQ multiplex PCR assay. A mixture of 60 forward primers for TCR Vbeta segments and 13 reverse primers for TCR Jbeta segments was used in the multiplex PCR. Here the immuneACCESS table is served through TCRdb, limited to in-frame sequences with V and J called. Missing clones are a known gap in these copies; in checked studies unresolved V genes cover under half, and the rest lacks a known reason. The sample table records 100,000 or so clones; less than 75% of these occur just once. The top ten constitute about 5.4% of the sample. Sequencing was performed on PBMCs. The receptor source for this set is a woman in her thirties in good health and CMV-seropositive.

The V gene is TRBV5-4, the J gene TRBJ2-1, with TRBD2 matching 10 bases. The V segment lost 4 bases and the J segment 4 bases; nucleotides outside the gene matches: 11. Per germline, CDR1 SGHNT and CDR2 YYREEE (reference sequence). The CDR3 spans 17 residues. The CDR3 nucleotides are TGTGCCAGCAGCCCCGAAGCGGGGGGGGCGGTGTACAATGAGCAGTTCTTC. This translates into CASSPEAGGAVYNEQFF.

J is TRBJ1-1 and V is TRBV11-2; TRBD1 might be the D (6 bases). Trimming took off 1 base at V and 2 bases at J, with 11 bases between the two ends. CDR3 length: 15 residues. Germline loops: CDR1 SGHAT, CDR2 FQNNGV. The CDR3 nucleotides read TGTGCCAGCAGCTTAGTAGGCAGGGGAAACACTGAAGCTTTCTTT. It encodes CASSLVGRGNTEAFF. Variable domain in full (rest from reference TRBV11-2 and TRBJ1-1): EAGVAQSPRYKIIEKRQSVAFWCNPISGHATLYWYQQILGQGPKLLIQFQNNGVVDDSQLPKDRFSAERLKGVDSTLKIQPAKLEDSAVYLCASSLVGRGNTEAFFGQGTRLTVV.

This clone came up once. The chain joins TRBV9 to TRBJ2-3; TRBD2 aligns across 12 bases. V gave up 3 bases and J gave up 2 bases; unmatched junction bases: 7. The CDR3 is made up of 17 amino acids. The germline CDR1 and CDR2 sequences are SGDLS and YYNGEE. The DNA of the CDR3 is TGTGCCAGCAGCGCTCTAGGACTAGCGGGGAACACAGATACGCAGTATTTT. It codes for CASSALGLAGNTDTQYF.

This chain joins TRBV2 and TRBJ1-2; the match to TRBD1 covers 9 bases. This CDR3 has 15 amino acids. Germline loops: CDR1 SNHLY, CDR2 FYNNEI. V was pared by 5 bases and J by 6 bases, with 10 bases of the junction left unmatched. The CDR3 nucleotides read TGTGCCAGCAGTCCGAGGGGACAGGGAGCGGATGGCTACACCTTC. Amino acids: CASSPRGQGADGYTF. Based on the CDR3 plus reference TRBV2 and TRBJ1-2, the full variable domain is EPEVTQTPSHQVTQMGQEVILRCVPISNHLYFYWYRQILGQKVEFLVSFYNNEISEKSEIFDDQFSVERPDGSNFTLKIRSTKLEDSAMYFCASSPRGQGADGYTFGSGTRLTVV.

V gene TRBV9 combines with J gene TRBJ2-1; 7 bases agree with TRBD2. The CDR3 sequence is 13 residues long. Germline values: CDR1 SGDLS, CDR2 YYNGEE. V gave up 0 bases and J gave up 11 bases; unmatched junction bases: 5. CDR3 protein: CASSVEGAGKQFF. The DNA for the CDR3 is TGTGCCAGCAGCGTAGAGGGAGCGGGGAAGCAGTTCTTC.

V and J are TRBV4-1 and TRBJ2-7; D ambiguous. Trimming stripped 0 bases from V and 5 bases from J, with 17 bases between. The germline CDR1 and CDR2 sequences are MGHRA and YSYEKL. This CDR3 has 16 amino acids. CDR3 protein: CASSQESTPPRDEQYF. CDR3 nucleotides: TGCGCCAGCAGCCAAGAGAGCACCCCGCCAAGAGACGAGCAGTACTTC.

This clone was seen only a few times. The chain joins TRBV6-5 to TRBJ2-7; D is possibly TRBD1 (8 bases). The V gene lost 5 bases and the J gene lost 6 bases, with 17 bases spanning the gap. The CDR3 is made up of 14 amino acids. Germline loops: CDR1 MNHEY, CDR2 SVGAGI. CDR3 sequence reads: CASSTGGGRTEQYF. The DNA for the CDR3 is TGTGCCAGCAGTACAGGGGGGGGGCGAACCGAGCAGTACTTC.

V usage is TRBV5-4 and J usage is TRBJ2-7; 9 nucleotides match TRBD2. Germline CDR1 SGHNT, CDR2 YYREEE (reference sequence). The V segment lost 0 bases and the J segment 5 bases; nucleotides outside the gene matches: 6. The CDR3 extends over 15 amino acids. The CDR3 sequence is CASSLVGTSHHEQYF. In nucleotides, the CDR3 is TGTGCCAGCAGCTTGGTGGGGACTAGCCACCACGAGCAGTACTTC.

The CDR3 here is CASSLVIGGAATGELFF. The CDR3 nucleotides read TGTGCCAGCAGCTTAGTTATTGGGGGGGCCGCCACCGGGGAGCTGTTTTTT. This chain connects TRBV7-6 to TRBJ2-2, with D perhaps matching TRBD2 (7 bases). The V end was cut by 1 base, the J end by 4 bases, with 16 bases between. Germline V gene sequence: CDR1 SGHVS, CDR2 FNYEAQ. The CDR3 covers 17 residues.

This clone was seen a handful of times. The rearrangement uses TRBV12-5 and TRBJ2-7; maybe TRBD2 (6 bases). CDR3 length: 13 amino acids. CDR1 and CDR2 (germline): LGHNT, FRNRAP. Trimming took 9 bases from V and 2 from J, leaving 14 bases between them. CDR3 in DNA: TGTGCTAGCGGGAGAGGGCAGGCCTACGAGCAGTACTTC. Translation gives CASGRGQAYEQYF.